This record looks at one TCR beta chain sequence and its context. How the authors handled the data: The authors estimated nucleated cell counts from reference gene primer amplification. Produced via immunoSEQ multiplex PCR; TCRdb's table is partial and in-frame only. That table is the source of V, J and clone size, and D and trimming were worked out from the DNA. The repertoire includes roughly 55,000 clones, 70% to 85% of them detected once, and more than 9.5% sits in the top ten. This CDR3 is built from 17 residues. Germline CDR1 is KGHSH and CDR2 is LQKENI. The V and J ends lost 1 base and 4 bases respectively, with 18 bases between them. This sample is drawn from a study of blood T cell repertoires in COVID-19. Study as a whole: Samples came from the United States, Italy and Spain, spanning acute and convalescent COVID-19. Sample material is recorded as cDNA or gDNA derived from T cells, B-cell-depleted T cells, or PBMCs.

The chain uses TRBV18 and TRBJ2-3, with a possible D match to TRBD1 (6 bases). The sequencing sample was made of peripheral blood. The clonotype comes from a human donor in a cohort sampled during active COVID-19. The CDR3 here is CASSPQRIGQGPDTQYF. In nucleotides, the CDR3 is TGTGCCAGCTCACCACAGCGTATCGGGCAGGGGCCAGATACGCAGTATTTT.